The following is a T cell receptor beta chain sequence with its context. This entry belongs to a study of blood T cell repertoires in COVID-19. CDR3 length: 17 amino acids. Trimming removed 6 bases from V and 7 bases from J; junction bases left unmatched: 20. This table comes from immunoSEQ multiplex PCR, and its TCRdb copy is limited to in-frame clones, with some not included. The sample carries over 450,000 clones, roughly nine tenths recorded once. The sequencing sample was made of peripheral blood. The origin of this receptor is a man in his late teens or twenties with COVID-19, enrolled during active disease. V and J are TRBV23-1 and TRBJ1-1; 7 positions agree with TRBD1. TRBV23-1 is an ORF, and what it does is uncertain. CDR3 nucleotides: TGCGCCAGCAGGAGGGGGACCCACAACCAGTACAGGGGTGAAGCTTTCTTT. Residues: CASRRGTHNQYRGEAFF.